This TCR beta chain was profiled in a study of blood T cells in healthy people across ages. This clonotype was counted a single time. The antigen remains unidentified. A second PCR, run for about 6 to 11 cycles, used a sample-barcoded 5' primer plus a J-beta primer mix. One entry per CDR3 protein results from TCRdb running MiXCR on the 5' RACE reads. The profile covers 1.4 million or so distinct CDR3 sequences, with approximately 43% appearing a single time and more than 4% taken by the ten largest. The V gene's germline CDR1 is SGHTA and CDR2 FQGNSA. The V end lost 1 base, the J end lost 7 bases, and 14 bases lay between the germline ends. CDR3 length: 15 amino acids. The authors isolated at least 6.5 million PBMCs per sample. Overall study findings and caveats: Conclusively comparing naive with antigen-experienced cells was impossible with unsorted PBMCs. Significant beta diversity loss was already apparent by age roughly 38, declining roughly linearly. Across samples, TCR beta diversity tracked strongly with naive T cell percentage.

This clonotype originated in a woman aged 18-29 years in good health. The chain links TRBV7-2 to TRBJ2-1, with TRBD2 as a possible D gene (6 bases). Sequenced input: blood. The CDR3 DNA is TGTGCCAGCAGCTTAGGACTCGGGGGTCGGAATGAGCAGTTCTTC. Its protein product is CASSLGLGGRNEQFF.